Listed here are 25 T cell receptor beta chains from one sample, sequenced in a study of cytomegalovirus exposure and HLA in healthy donors. Vbeta (60) and Jbeta (13) primers were used in the PCR. Generated by immunoSEQ multiplex PCR, the TCRdb table keeps only in-frame clones and is missing some. The table has about 130,000 clones, 80% to 85% seen once. Sample: PBMCs. The source of these receptors is a man in his late teens or twenties in good health and CMV-seronegative.

The V gene is TRBV18, the J gene TRBJ1-2; D might be TRBD1 (5 bases). CDR1 is KGHSH and CDR2 is LQKENI in the germline V gene. This CDR3 contains 14 residues. V lost 7 bases and J lost 0, with 12 bases in between. CDR3 sequence: CASFGQLANYGYTF. Here the CDR3 DNA reads TGTGCCAGCTTCGGACAATTAGCTAACTATGGCTACACCTTC.

This clone was recorded a few times. The rearrangement uses TRBV7-8 and TRBJ2-1; no definite D call. The CDR3 has 15 residues. CDR1 and CDR2 from the germline V gene are SGHVS and FQNEAQ. V was cut by 1 base and J by 4 bases, with 11 bases left in between. The CDR3 DNA reads as TGTGCCAGCAGCTTAGAACAGCAAAAATACAATGAGCAGTTCTTC. It yields the protein CASSLEQQKYNEQFF.

This chain uses TRBV6-4 with TRBJ2-2; the D gene is possibly TRBD1 (5 bases). The CDR3 is made up of 14 amino acids. Trimming removed 3 bases from V and 0 bases from J, with 5 bases in between. Germline lookup yields CDR1 MRHNA and CDR2 SNTAGT. In DNA form, the CDR3 reads TGTGCCAGCAGTGAGGGGCCGAACACCGGGGAGCTGTTTTTT. It specifies CASSEGPNTGELFF.

The chain has TRBV5-6 and TRBJ2-1; 11 bases are shared with TRBD2. There are 14 residues in the CDR3. Germline V CDR1 and CDR2: SGHDT, YYEEEE. Trimming removed 5 bases from V and 5 bases from J; junction bases left unmatched: 3. Here the CDR3 reads CASSSGLADNEQFF. CDR3 DNA: TGTGCCAGCAGTTCGGGACTAGCGGACAATGAGCAGTTCTTC.

The rearrangement joins TRBV29-1 to TRBJ1-1, with D perhaps matching TRBD1 (6 bases). Germline CDR1 is SQVTM and CDR2 is ANQGSEA. There are 13 residues in the CDR3. V lost 7 bases and J 0 bases, leaving 12 bases between the germline ends. This chain's CDR3 is CSATDRLNTEAFF. CDR3 DNA sequence: TGCAGCGCTACGGACAGATTGAACACTGAAGCTTTCTTT.

The V gene is TRBV6-1, the J gene TRBJ1-2; 7 bases are a match to TRBD1. The germline CDR1 and CDR2 sequences are MNHNS and SASEGT. CDR3 size: 14 residues. V shed 5 bases and J 4 bases; nucleotides not matched to a gene: 7. CDR3: CASSLRQGRYGYTF. The CDR3 nucleotides read TGTGCCAGCAGTCTCCGACAGGGTCGCTATGGCTACACCTTC.

The chain uses TRBV7-3 and TRBJ1-4, with D uncertain. Looked up from germline, CDR1 is SGHTA and CDR2 is FQGTGA. CDR3 size: 13 residues. V was cut by 1 base and J by 12 bases, with 12 bases left in between. The CDR3 reads CASSLKAGTELFF. CDR3 coding DNA: TGTGCCAGCAGCTTAAAGGCGGGTACGGAACTGTTTTTT.

This sequence joins TRBV5-4 and TRBJ1-2; TRBD1 might be the D (6 bases). Deletions cut 3 bases from V and 2 bases from J, with 14 bases between. The CDR3 spans 15 residues. Per germline, CDR1 SGHNT and CDR2 YYREEE (reference sequence). In nucleotides, the CDR3 is TGTGCCAGCAGCTCACAGGGCGGGAGCAACTATGGCTACACCTTC. It specifies CASSSQGGSNYGYTF.

This clone was seen more than once but under ten times. The rearrangement joins TRBV10-2 to TRBJ2-5; D ambiguous. In germline, CDR1 is WSHSY, CDR2 SAAADI. V was cut by 7 bases and J by 5 bases, with 14 bases left in between. The CDR3 length is 13 residues. For the CDR3, the DNA is TGCGCCAGCACCGCCAGTCTGGTTGAGACCCAGTACTTC. Protein product: CASTASLVETQYF.

This clone counts as medium-sized. The chain recombines TRBV6-1 with TRBJ1-4; 8 bases are a match to TRBD1. The V gene's germline CDR1 is MNHNS and CDR2 SASEGT. The CDR3 runs to 14 residues. V trimming: 1 base; J trimming: 6 bases; junction bases outside the gene matches: 1. This CDR3 is CASSEGQGYEKLFF. CDR3 DNA: TGTGCCAGCAGTGAAGGACAGGGGTATGAAAAACTGTTTTTT.

The rearrangement joins TRBV4-2 to TRBJ2-7; 8 positions agree with TRBD2. The germline V gene has CDR1 LGHNA and CDR2 YNFKEQ. CDR3 size: 17 residues. The ends lost 0 bases at V and 5 bases at J; junction bases unmatched: 12. The CDR3 spells CASSQDLRGGEGNEQYF. For the CDR3, the DNA is TGTGCCAGCAGCCAAGATCTACGGGGGGGCGAAGGGAACGAGCAGTACTTC.

The V call is TRBV10-3, the J call TRBJ2-5; the match to TRBD1 covers 8 bases. The ends lost 2 bases at V and 2 bases at J; junction bases unmatched: 1. The CDR3 contains 14 residues. CDR1 is ENHRY and CDR2 is SYGVKD in the germline V gene. CDR3 coding DNA: TGTGCCATCAGTGAGACAGGGGGTCAAGAGACCCAGTACTTC. Translated, it gives CAISETGGQETQYF.

The gene calls are TRBV9 and TRBJ1-1; D not resolved. With 0 bases removed from V and 6 bases from J, the gap between germline ends came to 9 bases. Germline V gives CDR1 SGDLS, CDR2 YYNGEE. This CDR3 is built from 13 residues. In DNA form, the CDR3 reads TGTGCCAGCAGCGTAGGGAGAGGCCCTGAAGCTTTCTTT. The encoded protein is CASSVGRGPEAFF.

This clone was observed a few times. The chain uses TRBV6-5 and TRBJ2-1, with 7 bases matching TRBD1. The CDR3 loop spans 14 amino acids. CDR1 MNHEY and CDR2 SVGAGI come from the germline V gene. V was clipped by 4 bases and J by 0 bases; unmatched bases: 0. CDR3 nucleotide sequence: TGTGCCAGCAGTTGGGACAGCTCCTACAATGAGCAGTTCTTC. Translating gives CASSWDSSYNEQFF.

V gene TRBV5-4 combines with J gene TRBJ2-7, with 8 bases identical to TRBD2. This CDR3 has 14 amino acids. V lost 3 bases, J lost 7 bases, and 9 bases stayed unmatched. Germline CDR1 is SGHNT and CDR2 is YYREEE (reference sequence). CDR3 coding DNA: TGTGCCAGCAGCTCCTGGGGGGGACTAGGAGAGCAGTACTTC. It is translated as CASSSWGGLGEQYF.

Written as DNA, the CDR3 is TGTGCCAGCAGTGATAGGCTAGCGCAGTATTTT. The encoded protein is CASSDRLAQYF. The chain recombines TRBV2 with TRBJ2-3; no reliable D call. Germline V gene data show CDR1 as SNHLY and CDR2 as FYNNEI. The CDR3 totals 11 residues. The V gene lost 3 bases and the J gene lost 10 bases, with 8 bases spanning the gap. Combining the CDR3 with reference TRBV2 and TRBJ2-3 gives the whole variable domain EPEVTQTPSHQVTQMGQEVILRCVPISNHLYFYWYRQILGQKVEFLVSFYNNEISEKSEIFDDQFSVERPDGSNFTLKIRSTKLEDSAMYFCASSDRLAQYFGPGTRLTVL.

This sequence joins TRBV7-9 and TRBJ1-1; TRBD1 matches at 8 bases. The CDR3 totals 14 residues. Germline CDR1 SEHNR, CDR2 FQNEAQ (reference sequence). With V trimmed by 5 bases and J by 5 bases, 7 bases remained unmatched. CDR3 in amino acids: CASSPRTGYTEAFF. CDR3 nucleotides: TGTGCCAGCAGCCCAAGGACAGGGTATACTGAAGCTTTCTTT.

The V and J genes are TRBV4-3 and TRBJ1-1; TRBD1 might be the D (6 bases). Trimming took 5 bases from V and 1 from J, leaving 8 bases between them. The CDR3 extends over 13 amino acids. The germline CDR1 and CDR2 sequences are LGHNA and YSLEER. The CDR3 nucleotides are TGCGCCAGCAGCTTGACAGGGAACACTGAAGCTTTCTTT. Protein product: CASSLTGNTEAFF.

This rearrangement joins TRBV6-4 to TRBJ2-1; D may be TRBD1 (5 bases). Germline CDR1 is MRHNA and CDR2 is SNTAGT. This CDR3 region has 12 residues. Trimming removed 6 bases from V and 6 bases from J, with 9 bases in between. For the CDR3, the DNA is TGTGCCAGCAGCCCTACAGGCAATGAGCAGTTCTTC. Its protein product is CASSPTGNEQFF.

As to this clone: Other DNA sequences in the same sample also yield this CDR3. The V call is TRBV28, the J call TRBJ2-5, with D tentatively TRBD1 (5 bases). The ends were cut back, 3 bases at V and 6 bases at J, with 26 bases in the middle. This CDR3 has 18 amino acids. Per the germline V gene, CDR1 is MDHEN and CDR2 is SYDVKM. In nucleotides, the CDR3 is TGTGCCAGCAGTTTGCCTGGCTGGGTTGAAGCAGGGCTAAAGACCCAGTACTTC. Translated: CASSLPGWVEAGLKTQYF.

About this clone: The sample carries other DNA sequences with the same CDR3. This chain connects TRBV4-3 to TRBJ1-1, with D unresolved. Per the germline V gene, CDR1 is LGHNA and CDR2 is YSLEER. The V and J ends lost 0 bases and 2 bases respectively, with 7 bases between them. The CDR3 spans 14 residues. In DNA form, the CDR3 reads TGCGCCAGCAGCCAAGATCCAGTTAACACTGAAGCTTTCTTT. It encodes CASSQDPVNTEAFF.

The V call is TRBV5-1, the J call TRBJ2-4, with 7 nucleotides matching TRBD1. The CDR3 has 14 amino acids. V dropped 1 base and J dropped 8; count of bases not matched to a gene: 6. Germline loops: CDR1 SGHRS, CDR2 YFSETQ. The CDR3 spells CASSLRQGEDIQYF. CDR3 DNA sequence: TGCGCCAGCAGCTTGCGTCAGGGGGAAGACATTCAGTACTTC.

This clone was seen a single time. This sequence joins TRBV29-1 and TRBJ1-5, with no clear D. Between the trimmed V and J ends, which lost 4 bases and 0 bases, there was a span of 10 bases. CDR3 size: 14 residues. Germline values: CDR1 SQVTM, CDR2 ANQGSEA. The CDR3 region has the DNA TGCAGCGTTGGTACGGGTAATAGCAATCAGCCCCAGCATTTT. Residues: CSVGTGNSNQPQHF.

In its sample, this clone was seen a few times. The chain joins TRBV10-2 to TRBJ2-7, with D maybe TRBD1 (5 bases). Germline V gene lookup returns CDR1 WSHSY and CDR2 SAAADI. The V end lost 8 bases, the J end lost 2 bases, and 13 bases lay between the germline ends. This CDR3 is built from 13 residues. The CDR3 DNA is TGCGCCAGCCTAGGAGACAGACCCTACGAGCAGTACTTC. This sequence encodes CASLGDRPYEQYF.

The V gene is TRBV19, the J gene TRBJ1-1; 8 bases agree with TRBD1. V dropped 3 bases and J dropped 11; count of bases not matched to a gene: 5. The length of the CDR3 is 12 residues. Looked up from germline, CDR1 is LNHDA and CDR2 is SQIVND (reference sequence). The CDR3 sequence: CASSIGDRIAFF. The CDR3 DNA is TGTGCCAGTAGTATCGGGGACAGGATTGCTTTCTTT. Supplemented by reference TRBV19 and TRBJ1-1, the full variable domain reads DGGITQSPKYLFRKEGQNVTLSCEQNLNHDAMYWYRQDPGQGLRLIYYSQIVNDFQKGDIAEGYSVSREKKESFPLTVTSAQKNPTAFYLCASSIGDRIAFFGQGTRLTVV.